This TCR beta chain was identified during a study of T-cell memory formation after mild COVID-19. Per the germline V gene, CDR1 is LGHDT and CDR2 is YNNKEL (reference sequence). V trimming: 1 base; J trimming: 5 bases; junction bases outside the gene matches: 2. This CDR3 is built from 16 residues. TCRdb passed the 5' RACE reads through MiXCR, listing each CDR3 protein once. The sample consists of about 180,000 distinct CDR3 sequences, under 20% of them appearing once. The sequenced sample consisted of PBMCs or a T cell subset sorted from them (not recorded which). The sequence was collected from an adult woman who had mild COVID-19 (a few samples of this study predate the infection). Cell type and time point are not known. The V call is TRBV3-1, the J call TRBJ2-3; 14 bases agree with TRBD2. In nucleotides, the CDR3 is TGTGCCAGCAGCCAAGGGACTAGCGGGAGGCTAGATACGCAGTATTTT. It specifies CASSQGTSGRLDTQYF.